The 15 T cell receptor beta chains reported below all come from one sample, sequenced in a study of blood T cell repertoires in COVID-19. Profiling relied on immunoSEQ multiplex PCR, and the TCRdb table lists in-frame clones only, not all of them. The sample lists approximately 100,000 clones; roughly 76% were seen once. The sequenced sample was peripheral blood. The receptor source for this set is a human donor in a cohort sampled during active COVID-19.

This clone was counted between two and nine times. The J gene is TRBJ2-3, the V gene TRBV9, with 8 bases that match TRBD2. CDR3 length equals 16 residues. Germline V gene data show CDR1 as SGDLS and CDR2 as YYNGEE. Trimming at V came to 5 bases and at J to 1 base, leaving 9 bases not matched to a gene. CDR3 bases: TGTGCCAGCAGTCTGCCTCTAGCGGGTGGCACAGATACGCAGTATTTT. It translates to CASSLPLAGGTDTQYF.

The chain uses TRBV15 and TRBJ1-1, with TRBD1 matching over 8 bases. CDR3 size: 16 residues. Losses at the gene ends were 0 bases for V and 0 bases for J; bases not matched to a gene: 3. Germline CDR1 is LNHNV and CDR2 is YYDKDF (reference sequence). CDR3 amino acids: CATSRDRQGLNTEAFF. CDR3 DNA: TGTGCCACCAGCAGAGATCGACAGGGGTTGAACACTGAAGCTTTCTTT. The variable domain in full, with the rest retrieved from reference TRBV15 and TRBJ1-1, is DAMVIQNPRYQVTQFGKPVTLSCSQTLNHNVMYWYQQKSSQAPKLLFHYYDKDFNNEADTPDNFQSRRPNTSFCFLDIRSPGLGDTAMYLCATSRDRQGLNTEAFFGQGTRLTVV.

V usage is TRBV2 and J usage is TRBJ1-2; 7 positions agree with TRBD1. The CDR3 is made up of 14 amino acids. Per germline, CDR1 SNHLY and CDR2 FYNNEI. The V and J ends lost 6 bases and 4 bases, in that order; junction bases with no gene match: 8. CDR3 protein: CASRNTGDLYGYTF. The CDR3 nucleotides read TGTGCCAGCAGGAATACAGGGGACCTCTATGGCTACACCTTC. Full variable domain (rest looked up from reference TRBV2 and TRBJ1-2): EPEVTQTPSHQVTQMGQEVILRCVPISNHLYFYWYRQILGQKVEFLVSFYNNEISEKSEIFDDQFSVERPDGSNFTLKIRSTKLEDSAMYFCASRNTGDLYGYTFGSGTRLTVV.

The V gene is TRBV5-5, the J gene TRBJ1-6; maybe TRBD1 (6 bases). The CDR3 spans 15 residues. The V end lost 1 base, the J end lost 8 bases, and 13 bases lay between the germline ends. In germline, CDR1 is SGHKS, CDR2 YYEKEE (reference sequence). The CDR3 nucleotides are TGTGCCAGCAGCTTGAGGGGGTATAACGATTCACCCCTCCACTTT. Protein sequence: CASSLRGYNDSPLHF.

This sequence joins TRBV5-1 and TRBJ1-1, with 8 bases matching TRBD1. Losses at the gene ends were 4 bases for V and 8 bases for J; bases not matched to a gene: 4. The CDR3 is 12 residues long. Germline loops: CDR1 SGHRS, CDR2 YFSETQ. The CDR3 DNA follows: TGCGCCAGCAGCGTACAGGGGGGAGAAGCTTTCTTT. Its protein is CASSVQGGEAFF.

The rearrangement joins TRBV9 to TRBJ2-5; 7 bases map to TRBD1. Looked up from germline, CDR1 is SGDLS and CDR2 is YYNGEE. Trimming took 3 bases from V and 2 from J; bases not matched to a gene: 7. The CDR3 contains 15 residues. The CDR3, as DNA: TGTGCCAGCAGCGCGGGACAGCAGAAGCAAGAGACCCAGTACTTC. Its protein product is CASSAGQQKQETQYF.

The chain couples TRBV5-6 to TRBJ2-1; TRBD2 agrees at 8 bases. This CDR3 has 17 amino acids. Germline-derived CDR1 and CDR2 are SGHDT and YYEEEE. Germline trimming cut 4 bases from V and 5 bases from J; bases unmatched to any gene: 14. CDR3: CASSRIAAGTRDNEQFF. CDR3 nucleotides: TGTGCCAGCAGCCGGATCGCTGCTGGGACTAGAGACAATGAGCAGTTCTTC.

This clone was seen a handful of times. This chain uses TRBV6-5 with TRBJ2-5; 7 bases align to TRBD1. CDR1 is MNHEY and CDR2 is SVGAGI in the germline V gene. This CDR3 region has 15 residues. With 1 base clipped from V and 1 base from J, the junction kept 3 bases outside the gene matches. This CDR3 is CASSYFWTGQETQYF. In DNA, the CDR3 is TGTGCCAGCAGTTACTTCTGGACAGGCCAAGAGACCCAGTACTTC.

The chain carries TRBV9 and TRBJ1-2; a weak D match, TRBD1 (5 bases). Germline assignment: CDR1 SGDLS and CDR2 YYNGEE. The CDR3 has 13 amino acids. The germline V and J ends were trimmed by 0 bases and 4 bases, with 7 bases remaining between them. The chain's CDR3 is CASSVGQTYGYTF. The CDR3, as DNA: TGTGCCAGCAGCGTAGGACAGACCTATGGCTACACCTTC.

J is TRBJ1-5 and V is TRBV27; a weak D match, TRBD1 (6 bases). Germline V gene data show CDR1 as MNHEY and CDR2 as SMNVEV (reference sequence). The germline V and J ends were trimmed by 6 bases and 3 bases, with 15 bases remaining between them. This CDR3 spans 15 amino acids. DNA of the CDR3: TGTGCCAGCAGCGAGACGGACAGAAACAATCAGCCCCAGCATTTT. Amino acids: CASSETDRNNQPQHF.

For the CDR3, the DNA is TGTGCCAGCAGCTTGATTGGGGACAGGGTTGAAAAACTGTTTTTT. Its protein is CASSLIGDRVEKLFF. This chain links TRBV5-6 with TRBJ1-4, with 9 positions matching TRBD1. Germline CDR1 reads SGHDT; CDR2 reads YYEEEE. Trimming at V came to 1 base and at J to 7 bases, leaving 5 bases not matched to a gene. The CDR3 runs 15 residues.

The chain has TRBV6-5 and TRBJ1-5, with D possibly TRBD1 on 6 matching bases. Germline V gene lookup returns CDR1 MNHEY and CDR2 SVGAGI. The CDR3 sequence is 13 residues long. Trimming stripped 8 bases from V and 1 base from J, with 9 bases between. The DNA of the CDR3 is TGTGCCAGCGGACAGTTCAGCAATCAGCCCCAGCATTTT. Translating gives CASGQFSNQPQHF.

The CDR3 region is CASSLDRKNSPLHF. In DNA, the CDR3 is TGTGCCAGCAGCTTGGACAGGAAAAATTCACCCCTCCACTTT. This chain links TRBV5-4 with TRBJ1-6, with D maybe TRBD1 (5 bases). There are 14 residues in the CDR3. The germline CDR1 and CDR2 sequences are SGHNT and YYREEE (reference sequence). V lost 0 bases and J lost 7, with 8 bases in between.

The chain couples TRBV5-1 to TRBJ1-1; perhaps TRBD1 as D (5 bases). Germline CDR1 is SGHRS and CDR2 is YFSETQ. The CDR3 loop spans 14 amino acids. V was shortened by 0 bases and J by 6 bases, with 12 bases between the two germline ends. The CDR3 DNA is TGCGCCAGCAGCTTGGCTGGGGCTGTCGCTGAAGCTTTCTTT. Protein sequence: CASSLAGAVAEAFF. The variable domain in full, with the rest retrieved from reference TRBV5-1 and TRBJ1-1, is KAGVTQTPRYLIKTRGQQVTLSCSPISGHRSVSWYQQTPGQGLQFLFEYFSETQRNKGNFPGRFSGRQFSNSRSEMNVSTLELGDSALYLCASSLAGAVAEAFFGQGTRLTVV.

The J gene is TRBJ2-7, the V gene TRBV7-9, with D maybe TRBD2 (6 bases). Per the germline V gene, CDR1 is SEHNR and CDR2 is FQNEAQ (reference sequence). V was shortened by 5 bases and J by 0 bases, with 14 bases between the two germline ends. The CDR3 length is 15 residues. As DNA, the CDR3 is TGTGCCAGCAGCACCTCTAGCGTAGCCTCCTACGAGCAGTACTTC. This translates into CASSTSSVASYEQYF.